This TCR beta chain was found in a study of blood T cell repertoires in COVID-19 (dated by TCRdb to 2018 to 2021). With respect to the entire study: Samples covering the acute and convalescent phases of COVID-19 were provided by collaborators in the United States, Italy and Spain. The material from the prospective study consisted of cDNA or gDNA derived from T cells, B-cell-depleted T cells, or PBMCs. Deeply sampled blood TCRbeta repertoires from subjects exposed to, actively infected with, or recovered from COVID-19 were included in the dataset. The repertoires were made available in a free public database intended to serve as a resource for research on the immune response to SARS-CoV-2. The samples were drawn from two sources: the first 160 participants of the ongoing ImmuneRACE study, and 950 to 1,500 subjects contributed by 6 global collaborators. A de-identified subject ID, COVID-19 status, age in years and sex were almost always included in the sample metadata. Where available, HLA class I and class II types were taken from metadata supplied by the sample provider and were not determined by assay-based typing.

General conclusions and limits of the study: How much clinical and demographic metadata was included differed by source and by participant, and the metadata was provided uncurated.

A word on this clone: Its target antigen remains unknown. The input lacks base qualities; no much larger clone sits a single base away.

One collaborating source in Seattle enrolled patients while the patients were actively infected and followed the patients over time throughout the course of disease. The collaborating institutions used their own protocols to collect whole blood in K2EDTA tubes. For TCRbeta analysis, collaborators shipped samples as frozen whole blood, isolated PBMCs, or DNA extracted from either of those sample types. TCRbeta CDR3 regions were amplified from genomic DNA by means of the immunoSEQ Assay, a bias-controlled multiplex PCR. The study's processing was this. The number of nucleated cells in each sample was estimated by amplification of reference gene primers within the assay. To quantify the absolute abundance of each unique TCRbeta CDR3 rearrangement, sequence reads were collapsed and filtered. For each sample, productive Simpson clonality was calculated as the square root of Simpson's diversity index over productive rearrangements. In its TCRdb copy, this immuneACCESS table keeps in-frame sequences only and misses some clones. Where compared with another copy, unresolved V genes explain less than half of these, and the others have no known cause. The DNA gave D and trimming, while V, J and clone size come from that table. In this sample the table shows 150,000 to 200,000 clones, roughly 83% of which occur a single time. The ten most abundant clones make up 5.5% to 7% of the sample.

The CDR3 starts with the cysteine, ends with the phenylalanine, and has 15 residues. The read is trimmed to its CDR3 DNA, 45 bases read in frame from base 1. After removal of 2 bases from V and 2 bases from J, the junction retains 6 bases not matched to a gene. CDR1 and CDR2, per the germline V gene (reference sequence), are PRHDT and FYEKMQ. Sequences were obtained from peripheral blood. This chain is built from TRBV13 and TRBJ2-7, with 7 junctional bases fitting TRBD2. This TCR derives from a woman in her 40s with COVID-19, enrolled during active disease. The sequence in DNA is TGTGCCAGCAGCTTATCCCCGGGAGGCACCTACGAGCAGTACTTC. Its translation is CASSLSPGGTYEQYF.